This T cell receptor beta chain derives from a study of blood T cell repertoires in COVID-19. Study overall: The United States, Italy and Spain provided the acute and convalescent COVID-19 samples. The analysed material was cDNA or gDNA that came from T cells, B-cell-depleted T cells, or PBMCs.

How the authors handled the data: Amplification of reference gene primers provided the estimated nucleated cell counts. Some clones are missing from TCRdb's copy, which holds only in-frame ones; the method was immunoSEQ multiplex PCR. D and trimming come from the DNA, and the V and J calls and clone size come from that table. The repertoire holds about 22,000 clones, with around 83% as singletons. The CDR3 sequence is 16 residues long. Trimming took off 0 bases at V and 1 base at J, with 12 bases between the two ends. Germline loops: CDR1 SGHVS, CDR2 FQNEAQ. The sequenced material came from peripheral blood. The origin of this receptor is a man aged 70-80 years with acute or convalescent COVID-19. The rearrangement uses TRBV7-8 and TRBJ2-5, with D tentatively TRBD2 (6 bases). The CDR3 reads CASSLASGPSQETQYF. The CDR3, as DNA: TGTGCCAGCAGCTTAGCAAGCGGGCCAAGCCAAGAGACCCAGTACTTC. Full variable domain (rest looked up from reference TRBV7-8 and TRBJ2-5): GAGVSQSPRYKVAKRGQDVALRCDPISGHVSLFWYQQALGQGPEFLTYFQNEAQLDKSGLPSDRFFAERPEGSVSTLKIQRTQQEDSAVYLCASSLASGPSQETQYFGPGTRLLVL.